The T cell receptor (beta chain) described here comes from a study of blood T cell repertoires in COVID-19. Study-wide background: Material from acute and convalescent COVID-19 was sourced from the United States, Italy and Spain. The analysed material was cDNA or gDNA that came from T cells, B-cell-depleted T cells, or PBMCs.

Per the original methods: Reference gene primer amplification yielded estimated nucleated cell counts. Profiling relied on immunoSEQ multiplex PCR, and the TCRdb table lists in-frame clones only, not all of them. Clone size and V and J calls were adopted from that table, with D and trimming inferred from the DNA. The data hold roughly 87,000 clones, with 85% to 90% observed a single time. V was pared by 5 bases and J by 9 bases, with 14 bases between. Per germline, CDR1 SGHTA and CDR2 FQGNSA. The CDR3 consists of 13 residues. This receptor was taken from a middle-aged man with acute or convalescent COVID-19. V gene TRBV7-2 combines with J gene TRBJ1-5; D ambiguous. The material sequenced was peripheral blood. CDR3 amino acids: CASSALRAGPQHF. The CDR3 DNA reads as TGTGCCAGCAGCGCCCTACGTGCAGGGCCCCAGCATTTT. The full variable domain, in which reference TRBV7-2 and TRBJ1-5 provide the parts outside the CDR3, is GAGVSQSPSNKVTEKGKDVELRCDPISGHTALYWYRQSLGQGLEFLIYFQGNSAPDKSGLPSDRFSAERTGGSVSTLTIQRTQQEDSAVYLCASSALRAGPQHFGDGTRLSIL.